The 12 T cell receptor beta chains in this list originate from one sample, sequenced in a study of cytomegalovirus exposure and HLA in healthy donors. The study ran its PCR with 60 Vbeta and 13 Jbeta primers. Sequencing used immunoSEQ multiplex PCR; TCRdb keeps in-frame clones, though not all of them. Of around 150,000 clones detected, around 85% appear once; the ten largest clones hold roughly 4.2%. Sequencing was carried out using PBMCs. The receptors here all came from a man between 40 and 49 years old in good health and CMV-seropositive.

This rearrangement joins TRBV28 to TRBJ1-5, with D tentatively TRBD1 (6 bases). This CDR3 contains 16 residues. The germline V gene has CDR1 MDHEN and CDR2 SYDVKM. The germline V and J ends were trimmed by 7 bases and 0 bases, with 16 bases remaining between them. The CDR3 loop is CASIQDSNYSNQPQHF. The CDR3 region has the DNA TGTGCCAGCATACAGGACAGCAATTATAGCAATCAGCCCCAGCATTTT.

The chain combines TRBV6-5 with TRBJ2-3, with a tentative D call TRBD2 (5 bases). Looked up from germline, CDR1 is MNHEY and CDR2 is SVGAGI. This CDR3 comprises 13 residues. With 10 bases removed from V and 2 bases from J, the gap between germline ends came to 13 bases. CDR3 in amino acids: CATLDSTTDTQYF. CDR3 bases: TGTGCCACCTTGGACTCTACCACAGATACGCAGTATTTT.

CDR3 nucleotides: TGTGCCAGCAGCAAACCCGGGGGGGCGTACAATGAGCAGTTCTTC. This sequence encodes CASSKPGGAYNEQFF. The chain recombines TRBV21-1 with TRBJ2-1; no check of the table's D call, TRBD2, against the DNA was made. TRBV21-1 is a pseudogene segment. The CDR3 is 15 residues long.

As concerns this clone: Germline and junction disagree at one end, which may indicate a read error. This sequence joins TRBV7-7 and TRBJ2-5, with TRBD1 matching over 8 bases. In germline, CDR1 is SSHAT, CDR2 FNYEAQ (reference sequence). The CDR3 extends over 13 amino acids. The DNA for the CDR3 is TGTGCTAGCAGCCAGGACAGGGAAGAGACCCAGTACTTC. Translating it yields CASSQDREETQYF.

The chain has TRBV1 and TRBJ1-6. TRBV1 is a pseudogene. This CDR3 has 14 residues. The chain's CDR3 is CTSSQGWRDSPLHF. CDR3 nucleotide sequence: TGCACCAGCAGCCAAGGCTGGAGGGACTCACCCCTCCACTTT.

The table lists this clone with a count of one. The chain links TRBV5-1 to TRBJ2-7, with 7 bases aligning to TRBD1. There are 14 residues in the CDR3. CDR1 and CDR2 from the germline V gene are SGHRS and YFSETQ. Trimming removed 5 bases from V and 6 bases from J; junction bases left unmatched: 11. The CDR3 protein is CASRSDRVLREQYF. The CDR3 nucleotides are TGCGCCAGCAGGTCCGACAGGGTTCTCCGCGAGCAGTACTTC.

This clone was observed a few times. V usage is TRBV5-1 and J usage is TRBJ2-7; TRBD1 agrees at 10 bases. V gave up 5 bases and J gave up 4 bases; unmatched junction bases: 3. This CDR3 is 13 amino acids long. The V gene's germline CDR1 is SGHRS and CDR2 YFSETQ. The CDR3 DNA follows: TGCGCCAGCAGGTGGGACAGGGGTTACGAGCAGTACTTC. Protein: CASRWDRGYEQYF.

A note on this clone: One junction end disagrees with the germline gene, perhaps due to a read error. The chain joins TRBV7-7 to TRBJ1-2; 7 nucleotides match TRBD1. Germline V gene sequence: CDR1 SSHAT, CDR2 FNYEAQ (reference sequence). This CDR3 has 15 residues. CDR3 nucleotide sequence: TGTGCTAGCAGCTTCGAGACAGGGCCGGCCCATGGCTACACCTTC. This codes for CASSFETGPAHGYTF. The variable domain in full, completed from reference TRBV7-7 and TRBJ1-2, reads GAGVSQSPRYKVTKRGQDVTLRCDPISSHATLYWYQQALGQGPEFLTYFNYEAQPDKSGLPSDRFSAERPEGSISTLTIQRTEQRDSAMYRCASSFETGPAHGYTFGSGTRLTVV.

This chain joins TRBV6-1 and TRBJ2-3; perhaps TRBD1 as D (7 bases). CDR3 length: 15 amino acids. Germline V gene sequence: CDR1 MNHNS, CDR2 SASEGT. The V gene lost 6 bases and the J gene lost 6 bases, with 19 bases spanning the gap. Here the CDR3 reads CASREGQMSRDTQYF. CDR3 DNA: TGTGCCAGCAGGGAGGGACAGATGAGCAGGGATACGCAGTATTTT.

This chain joins TRBV30 and TRBJ1-6; D is undetermined. V was shortened by 3 bases and J by 6 bases, with 15 bases between the two germline ends. The germline V gene encodes CDR1 GTSNPN and CDR2 SVGIG (reference sequence). The length of the CDR3 is 15 residues. In nucleotides, the CDR3 is TGTGCCTGGAGCCTTATCCGAGCCCGTAATTCACCCCTCCACTTT. Translation gives CAWSLIRARNSPLHF. The variable domain in full, with the rest retrieved from reference TRBV30 and TRBJ1-6, is SQTIHQWPATLVQPVGSPLSLECTVEGTSNPNLYWYRQAAGRGLQLLFYSVGIGQISSEVPQNLSASRPQDRQFILSSKKLLLSDSGFYLCAWSLIRARNSPLHFGNGTRLTVT.

This clone showed up just once. The chain joins TRBV9 to TRBJ1-2, with TRBD1 matching 7 bases. Per germline, CDR1 SGDLS and CDR2 YYNGEE. The CDR3 has 14 amino acids. V was pared by 3 bases and J by 8 bases, with 10 bases of the junction left unmatched. CDR3 sequence reads: CASSANRGVGGYTF. The CDR3 region has the DNA TGTGCCAGCAGCGCAAACAGGGGTGTGGGGGGCTACACCTTC.

The chain recombines TRBV19 with TRBJ2-7; 9 bases are shared with TRBD2. V lost 2 bases, J lost 1 base, and 9 bases stayed unmatched. Germline CDR1 reads LNHDA; CDR2 reads SQIVND (reference sequence). This CDR3 is built from 17 residues. This CDR3 reads CASSIWLAGKNSYEQYF. Written as DNA, the CDR3 is TGTGCCAGTAGTATATGGCTAGCGGGGAAAAATTCCTACGAGCAGTACTTC.